The 16 T cell receptor beta chains listed next were all sequenced from one sample in a study of beta chain features in type 1 diabetes. As every portion of the isolated RNA was reverse transcribed, the sequencing read expressed TCRB transcripts. Profiling relied on immunoSEQ multiplex PCR, and the TCRdb table lists in-frame clones only, not all of them. The sample consists of some 410,000 clones, 10% to 12% of them appearing once. The sequenced sample consisted of naive CD4+ T cells from blood. The receptor set was obtained from a woman between 18 and 30 years old in good health.

The gene calls are TRBV7-2 and TRBJ2-5; possibly TRBD2 for D (7 bases). V lost 5 bases and J lost 3, with 16 bases in between. The germline V gene encodes CDR1 SGHTA and CDR2 FQGNSA. The CDR3 sequence is 15 residues long. The CDR3 sequence: CASSPGGRLEETQYF. In DNA form, the CDR3 reads TGTGCCAGCAGCCCCGGGGGGCGCTTAGAAGAGACCCAGTACTTC.

This clone was seen a single time. The V call is TRBV4-3, the J call TRBJ1-5, with D possibly being TRBD1 (5 bases). Trimming took off 3 bases at V and 3 bases at J, with 12 bases between the two ends. This CDR3 is 15 amino acids long. Germline CDR1 is LGHNA and CDR2 is YSLEER. CDR3 in amino acids: CASSQRPGLNQPQHF. The CDR3 DNA reads TGCGCCAGCAGCCAGAGGCCGGGACTCAATCAGCCCCAGCATTTT.

This clone was counted a few times. The V gene is TRBV7-9, the J gene TRBJ2-6; D tentatively reads TRBD1 or TRBD2 (5 bases each). Trimming cost V 5 bases and J 2 bases, with 10 bases left between them. Germline-derived CDR1 and CDR2 are SEHNR and FQNEAQ (reference sequence). This CDR3 comprises 15 residues. The chain's CDR3 is CASSPEGPGANVLTF. CDR3 DNA sequence: TGTGCCAGCAGCCCCGAGGGGCCTGGGGCCAACGTCCTGACTTTC.

The chain recombines TRBV30 with TRBJ2-5; the D is unclear. Trimming cost V 0 bases and J 7 bases, with 6 bases left between them. This CDR3 is 11 amino acids long. Germline assignment: CDR1 GTSNPN and CDR2 SVGIG (reference sequence). CDR3: CAWSVLGTQYF. The CDR3 nucleotides read TGTGCCTGGAGTGTACTGGGGACCCAGTACTTC.

This chain connects TRBV7-7 to TRBJ2-1; D possibly corresponds to TRBD2 (6 bases). The germline gives CDR1 SSHAT, CDR2 FNYEAQ (reference sequence). The CDR3 is made up of 15 amino acids. V was clipped by 3 bases and J by 3 bases, with 12 bases between them. The CDR3 sequence: CASSLGLGLYNEQFF. The CDR3 nucleotides read TGTGCCAGCAGCTTGGGATTGGGACTCTACAATGAGCAGTTCTTC.

This chain links TRBV15 with TRBJ1-5, with TRBD1 as a possible D gene (6 bases). Trimming removed 5 bases from V and 4 bases from J, with 12 bases in between. This CDR3 has 14 amino acids. Germline V CDR1 and CDR2: LNHNV, YYDKDF (reference sequence). DNA for the CDR3: TGTGCCACCAGCCCCAGGGGCCCGAATCAGCCCCAGCATTTT. This encodes CATSPRGPNQPQHF. The whole variable domain, remainder taken from reference TRBV15 and TRBJ1-5, is DAMVIQNPRYQVTQFGKPVTLSCSQTLNHNVMYWYQQKSSQAPKLLFHYYDKDFNNEADTPDNFQSRRPNTSFCFLDIRSPGLGDTAMYLCATSPRGPNQPQHFGDGTRLSIL.

This clone was seen a handful of times. CDR3 bases: TGTGCCAGCTCCAGACGGACGTCAGATACGCAGTATTTT. Protein product: CASSRRTSDTQYF. V is TRBV7-2 and J is TRBJ2-3; D remains unclear. V lost 8 bases to trimming and J lost 4 bases, with 13 bases between them. This CDR3 is 13 amino acids long. Germline V CDR1 and CDR2: SGHTA, FQGNSA. The entire variable domain, with the rest obtained from reference TRBV7-2 and TRBJ2-3, is as follows: GAGVSQSPSNKVTEKGKDVELRCDPISGHTALYWYRQSLGQGLEFLIYFQGNSAPDKSGLPSDRFSAERTGGSVSTLTIQRTQQEDSAVYLCASSRRTSDTQYFGPGTRLTVL.

V usage is TRBV18 and J usage is TRBJ2-7; 8 bases are a match to TRBD1. The CDR3 totals 14 residues. V trimming: 6 bases; J trimming: 2 bases; junction bases outside the gene matches: 6. CDR1 is KGHSH, CDR2 LQKENI, per germline. The DNA of the CDR3 is TGTGCCAGCTCGAGGACAGGGACACCCTACGAGCAGTACGTC. It codes for CASSRTGTPYEQYV.

The chain joins TRBV30 to TRBJ2-1, with 7 bases aligning to TRBD2. The V and J ends lost 0 bases and 6 bases, in that order; junction bases with no gene match: 8. This CDR3 is 15 amino acids long. Germline CDR1 and CDR2: GTSNPN and SVGIG (reference sequence). CDR3 amino acids: CAWSVGLERSNEQFF. The CDR3, as DNA: TGTGCCTGGAGTGTAGGACTAGAGAGGTCCAATGAGCAGTTCTTC. Complete variable domain (other parts from reference TRBV30 and TRBJ2-1): SQTIHQWPATLVQPVGSPLSLECTVEGTSNPNLYWYRQAAGRGLQLLFYSVGIGQISSEVPQNLSASRPQDRQFILSSKKLLLSDSGFYLCAWSVGLERSNEQFFGPGTRLTVL.

The J gene is TRBJ2-1, the V gene TRBV13; D tentatively reads TRBD1 or TRBD2 (5 bases each). The CDR3 covers 17 residues. The germline V and J ends were trimmed by 3 bases and 4 bases, with 19 bases remaining between them. Germline lookup yields CDR1 PRHDT and CDR2 FYEKMQ (reference sequence). CDR3 protein: CASSFGGAGKRYNEQFF. DNA for the CDR3: TGTGCCAGCAGCTTTGGTGGGGCCGGGAAAAGATACAATGAGCAGTTCTTC.

This clone was counted only a few times. This sequence joins TRBV14 and TRBJ1-2; D is unclear. The CDR3 runs 12 residues. The germline V gene has CDR1 SGHDN and CDR2 FVKESK. V was clipped by 4 bases and J by 8 bases, with 11 bases between them. CDR3 amino acids: CASSPTYGGYTF. CDR3 sequence (DNA): TGTGCCAGCAGCCCCACCTACGGGGGCTACACCTTC.

This chain connects TRBV15 to TRBJ1-1; a weak D match, TRBD1 (5 bases). Germline V lookup: CDR1 LNHNV, CDR2 YYDKDF (reference sequence). CDR3 length: 14 residues. Trimming shortened V by 4 bases and J by 5 bases, and 14 bases separated the two germline ends. The CDR3 DNA reads TGTGCCACCAGCAAGAGCGGAGGGGTTACTGAAGCTTTCTTT. Translating it yields CATSKSGGVTEAFF.

This clone was seen only a few times. Written as DNA, the CDR3 is TGTGCCAGCAGCGAGCCTCGGGACAGGGGTCTGGTCCCTTCCTACGAGCAGTACGTC. Its protein product is CASSEPRDRGLVPSYEQYV. This chain joins TRBV11-2 and TRBJ2-7; 10 positions agree with TRBD1. V dropped 5 bases and J dropped 1; count of bases not matched to a gene: 17. The CDR3 covers 19 residues. Germline CDR1 and CDR2: SGHAT and FQNNGV.

J is TRBJ2-2 and V is TRBV25-1; maybe TRBD1 (6 bases). Germline loops: CDR1 MGHDK, CDR2 SYGVNS. Between the trimmed V and J ends, which lost 3 bases and 1 base, there was a span of 9 bases. This CDR3 has 15 amino acids. The CDR3 loop reads CASSDRTVNTGELFF. The CDR3 coding sequence is TGTGCCAGCAGTGACCGGACAGTGAACACCGGGGAGCTGTTTTTT.

The gene calls are TRBV6-5 and TRBJ2-3; 9 positions agree with TRBD2. The germline V gene has CDR1 MNHEY and CDR2 SVGAGI. The CDR3 sequence is 14 residues long. V trimming: 6 bases; J trimming: 6 bases; junction bases outside the gene matches: 7. CDR3 bases: TGTGCCAGCAGCTTAATAGCGGGAGCGGATACGCAGTATTTT. It codes for CASSLIAGADTQYF.

A few counts support this clone. This chain uses TRBV2 with TRBJ2-4, with D unresolved. CDR3 length equals 13 residues. Trimming removed 8 bases from V and 5 bases from J, with 13 bases in between. CDR1 SNHLY and CDR2 FYNNEI come from the germline V gene. DNA for the CDR3: TGTGCCAGCTGCGTCGGCACGCAAAACATTCAGTACTTC. It yields the protein CASCVGTQNIQYF.